Described below is a single TCR beta chain sequence and its context. This entry is derived from a study of blood T cell repertoires in COVID-19. The method was immunoSEQ multiplex PCR; TCRdb's version includes in-frame clones alone and lacks a portion of them. The repertoire has about 210,000 clones, about four fifths of them found once; the top ten carry around 2.5%. This receptor was identified in a woman aged 40 to 50 with active or convalescent COVID-19. Source material: peripheral blood.

CDR3 sequence: CASSQSRDSLEETQYF. The CDR3 DNA reads as TGTGCCAGCAGCCAATCGAGGGACAGTCTAGAAGAGACCCAGTACTTC. The J gene is TRBJ2-5, the V gene TRBV4-2, with 7 bases identical to TRBD1. Per germline, CDR1 LGHNA and CDR2 YNFKEQ. The CDR3 covers 16 residues. J was trimmed by 3 bases and V by 2 bases; bases with no gene match: 9.